This T cell receptor beta chain was sequenced during a study of blood T cell repertoires in COVID-19. As for the study in general: The United States, Italy and Spain provided the acute and convalescent COVID-19 samples. PBMCs, B-cell-depleted T cells, or T cells provided the cDNA or gDNA that made up the material.

Study processing details: Nucleated cell counts were estimated from reference gene primer amplification. Clones were read by immunoSEQ multiplex PCR, and TCRdb kept only the in-frame ones, dropping some. V and J calls and clone size come straight from that table; D and trimming were deduced from the DNA. In the table there are some 100,000 clones, roughly nine tenths of which are singletons. Trimming cost V 4 bases and J 1 base; bases outside gene matches: 5. Germline V gene sequence: CDR1 SGDLS, CDR2 YYNGEE. This CDR3 has 16 residues. The clonotype comes from a human donor in a cohort sampled during active COVID-19. The sample comprised peripheral blood. The chain uses TRBV9 and TRBJ2-6; TRBD1 matches 7 bases. This CDR3 reads CASSRDRVSGANVLTF. CDR3 nucleotide sequence: TGTGCCAGCAGCCGAGACAGGGTTTCTGGGGCCAACGTCCTGACTTTC.